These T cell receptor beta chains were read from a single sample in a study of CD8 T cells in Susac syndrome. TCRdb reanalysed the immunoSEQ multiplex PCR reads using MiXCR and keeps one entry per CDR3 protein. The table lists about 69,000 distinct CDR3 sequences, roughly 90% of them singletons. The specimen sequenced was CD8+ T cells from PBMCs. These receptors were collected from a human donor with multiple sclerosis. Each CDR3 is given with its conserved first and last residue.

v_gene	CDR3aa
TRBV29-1	CSVDLSGTSGYNEQFF
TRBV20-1	CSAREPRGNTEAFF
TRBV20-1	CSAILWGATTF
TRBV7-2	CASSWIEFYEQYF
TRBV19	CASTGISTDTQYF
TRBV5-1	CASSLRAGQVNTEAFF
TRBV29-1	CSVPGGLEAFF
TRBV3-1	CASSQELSTSGILGELFF
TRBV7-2	CASSLSGSNTEAFF
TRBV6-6	CASSSRLAGFYEQYF
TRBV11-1	CASSLGVGSYEQYF
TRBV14	CASSPFARGGNEQYF
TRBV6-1	CASSLPQPGGVQETQYF
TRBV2	CASSARTGGRETQYF
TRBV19	CASSDSNQPQHF
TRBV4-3	CASSQGWGSSGESTDTQYF
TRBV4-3	CASSQEGEVPPTDTQYF
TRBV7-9	CASSLGWVELEAFF
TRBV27	CASSLSDWGGNEQFF
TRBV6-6	CASSYSPASYNEQFF
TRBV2	CASSEVRGLAGGDEETQYF
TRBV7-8	CASNLGAGSTGELFF
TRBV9	CASSAPGGETQYF
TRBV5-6	CASTSGGNIQYF